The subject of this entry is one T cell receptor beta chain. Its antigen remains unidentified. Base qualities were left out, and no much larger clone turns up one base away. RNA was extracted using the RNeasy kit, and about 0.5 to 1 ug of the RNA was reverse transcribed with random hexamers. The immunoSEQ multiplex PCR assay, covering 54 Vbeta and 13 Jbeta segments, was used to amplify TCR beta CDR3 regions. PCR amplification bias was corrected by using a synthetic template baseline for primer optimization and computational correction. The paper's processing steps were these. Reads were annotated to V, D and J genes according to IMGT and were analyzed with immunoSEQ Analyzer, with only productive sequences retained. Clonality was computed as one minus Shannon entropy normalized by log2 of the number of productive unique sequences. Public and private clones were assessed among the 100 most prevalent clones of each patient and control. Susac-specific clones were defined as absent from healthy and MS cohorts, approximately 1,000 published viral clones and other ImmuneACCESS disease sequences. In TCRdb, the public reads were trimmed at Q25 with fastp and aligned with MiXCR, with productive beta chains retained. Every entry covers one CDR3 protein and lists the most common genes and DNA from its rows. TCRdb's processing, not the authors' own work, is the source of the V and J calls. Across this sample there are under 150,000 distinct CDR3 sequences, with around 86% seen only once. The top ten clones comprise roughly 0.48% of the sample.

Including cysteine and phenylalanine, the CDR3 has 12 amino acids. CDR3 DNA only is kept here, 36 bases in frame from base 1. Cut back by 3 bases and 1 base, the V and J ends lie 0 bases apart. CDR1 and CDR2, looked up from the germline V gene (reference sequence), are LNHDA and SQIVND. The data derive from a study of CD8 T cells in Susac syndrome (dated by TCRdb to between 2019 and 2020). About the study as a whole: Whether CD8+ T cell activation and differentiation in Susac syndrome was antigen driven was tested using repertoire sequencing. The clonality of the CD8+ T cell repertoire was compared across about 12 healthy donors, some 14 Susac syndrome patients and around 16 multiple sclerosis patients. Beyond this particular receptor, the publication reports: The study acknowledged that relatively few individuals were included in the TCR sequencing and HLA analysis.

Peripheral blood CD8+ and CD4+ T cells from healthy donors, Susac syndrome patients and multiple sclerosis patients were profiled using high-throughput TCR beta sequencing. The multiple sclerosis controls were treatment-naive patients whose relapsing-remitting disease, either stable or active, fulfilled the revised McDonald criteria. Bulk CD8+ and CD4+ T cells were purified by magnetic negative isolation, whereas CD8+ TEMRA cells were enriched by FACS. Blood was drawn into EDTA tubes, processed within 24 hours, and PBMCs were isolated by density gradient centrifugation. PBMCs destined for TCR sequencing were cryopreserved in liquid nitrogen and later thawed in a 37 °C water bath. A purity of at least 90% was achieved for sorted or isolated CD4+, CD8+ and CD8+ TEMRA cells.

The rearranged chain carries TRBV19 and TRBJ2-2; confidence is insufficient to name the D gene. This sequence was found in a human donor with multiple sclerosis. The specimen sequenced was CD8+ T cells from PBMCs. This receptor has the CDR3 CASSMNTGELFF. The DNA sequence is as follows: TGTGCCAGTAGTATGAACACCGGGGAGCTGTTTTTT. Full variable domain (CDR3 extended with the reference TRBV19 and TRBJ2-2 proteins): DGGITQSPKYLFRKEGQNVTLSCEQNLNHDAMYWYRQDPGQGLRLIYYSQIVNDFQKGDIAEGYSVSREKKESFPLTVTSAQKNPTAFYLCASSMNTGELFFGEGSRLTVL.